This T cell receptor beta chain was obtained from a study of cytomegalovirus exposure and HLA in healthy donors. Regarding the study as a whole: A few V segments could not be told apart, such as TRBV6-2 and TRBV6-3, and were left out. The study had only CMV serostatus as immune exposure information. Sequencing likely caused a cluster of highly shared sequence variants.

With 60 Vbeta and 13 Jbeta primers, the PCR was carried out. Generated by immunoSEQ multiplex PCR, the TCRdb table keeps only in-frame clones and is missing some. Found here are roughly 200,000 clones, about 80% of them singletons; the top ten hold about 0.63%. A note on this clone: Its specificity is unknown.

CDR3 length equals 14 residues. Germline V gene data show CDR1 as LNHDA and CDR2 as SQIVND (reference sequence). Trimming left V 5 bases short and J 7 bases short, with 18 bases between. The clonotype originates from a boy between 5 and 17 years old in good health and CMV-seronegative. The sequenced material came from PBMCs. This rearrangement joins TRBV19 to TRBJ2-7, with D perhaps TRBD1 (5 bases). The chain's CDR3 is CASSGHVRADEQYF. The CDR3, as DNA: TGTGCCAGTAGTGGCCATGTCAGGGCGGATGAGCAGTACTTC.